What follows is one T cell receptor beta chain and its context. The antigen remains undetermined. Making TCR cDNA involved 5'RACE template switching, which added UMIs and a universal primer site. MiXCR was run by TCRdb on the 5' RACE reads, yielding one entry per CDR3 protein. There are around 550,000 distinct CDR3 sequences in the sample; 15% to 20% occur only once, and approximately 14% lies in the top ten. From germline, CDR1 is SGHRS and CDR2 YFSETQ. V lost 0 bases, J lost 7 bases, and 14 bases lay in between. There are 14 residues in the CDR3. This sample stems from a study of T cells after yellow fever vaccination. The study, taken as a whole, reports: Though it reached lower strength, the secondary response hit its peak faster, day 5 versus 15. Most clones from primary vaccination resurfaced after the booster (around 97% CD4, around 90% CD8).

The sequencing here drew on PBMCs, taken 15 days after the yellow fever booster vaccination. The TCR comes from a man between 25 and 39 years old who received the YFV17D yellow fever vaccine. The gene calls are TRBV5-1 and TRBJ2-7; D is perhaps TRBD1 (6 bases). In nucleotides, the CDR3 is TGCGCCAGCAGCTTGGCCCTGGGACACGGGGAGCAGTACTTC. It translates to CASSLALGHGEQYF.